A selection of T cell receptor beta chains follows, all from one sample in a study of shared clonotypes between healthy human individuals. The table came from immunoSEQ multiplex PCR; TCRdb's copy has only in-frame clones and leaves some out. The sample includes approximately 2,200,000 clones, approximately 94% of them seen just once. Sample: naive CD8+ T cells from PBMCs. These receptors were taken from a man between 18 and 35 years old in good health. Some clones in this sample may be carry-over from other donors' samples. The CDR3 runs from the conserved cysteine through the conserved F or W. A D gene is named only where the DNA matches it firmly. Size is omitted from some rows. Given values are once, few, many or a class for expanded clones.

TRBV27	TRBJ2-2	NA	NA	TGTGCCAGCAGTTCCCTGGGGTCTAGTTCACCCCGGGAGCTGTTTTTT	CASSSLGSSSPRELFF
TRBV5-6	TRBJ1-2	TRBD1	NA	TGTGCCAGCAGCACGGACAGGATAGGTAACTATGGCTACACCTTC	CASSTDRIGNYGYTF
TRBV9	TRBJ2-3	TRBD2	NA	TGTGCCAGCAGCGTAGTTAGCGGGGCAGATACGCAGTATTTT	CASSVVSGADTQYF
TRBV14	TRBJ1-5	NA	NA	TGTGCCAGCAGCCAAGGAGGGGGGTCTCGGCATTTT	CASSQGGGSRHF
TRBV28	TRBJ2-7	NA	NA	TGTGCCAGCAGCTCAGACAGCCAGGAGATCTACGAGCAGTACTTC	CASSSDSQEIYEQYF
TRBV7-9	TRBJ2-7	TRBD1	NA	TGTGCCAGCAGCTTCGGGACAGGGGGCACGAACTCCTACGAGCAGTACTTC	CASSFGTGGTNSYEQYF
TRBV27	TRBJ2-7	TRBD2	NA	TGTGCCAGCAGTCAACAGCGGGGAGTGGGTTTAGAGCAGTACTTC	CASSQQRGVGLEQYF
TRBV19	TRBJ2-7	NA	NA	TGTGCCAGTAGTATCAACACAGGCTACGAGCAGTACTTC	CASSINTGYEQYF
TRBV19	TRBJ1-3	NA	NA	TGTGCCAGTAGTATTCGAAAGGTTAACTCTGGAAACACCATATATTTT	CASSIRKVNSGNTIYF
TRBV27	TRBJ2-7	NA	NA	TGTGCCAGCAGGGGCCGGGACGGATTTTACGAGCAGTACTTC	CASRGRDGFYEQYF
TRBV28	TRBJ2-1	TRBD2	NA	TGTGCCAGCAGTGTAGTACGTCACGAGACTAGCGGTAACAATGAGCAGTTCTTC	CASSVVRHETSGNNEQFF
TRBV2	TRBJ2-7	NA	NA	TGTGCCAGCAGTGAAAAAAGGAGACAAGGGGATTACGAGCAGTACTTC	CASSEKRRQGDYEQYF
TRBV29-1	TRBJ1-1	TRBD1	few	TGCAGCGTTGAAGATGGGATGGGGACAGGGTACACTGAAGCTTTCTTT	CSVEDGMGTGYTEAFF
TRBV5-1	TRBJ1-1	TRBD1	NA	TGCGCCAGCAGCCGGGACAGGGGGGCCGGCACTGAAGCTTTCTTT	CASSRDRGAGTEAFF
TRBV11-1	TRBJ2-7	NA	NA	TGTGCCAGCAGCTCCGTACCGGAAGCAGACTACGAGCAGTACTTC	CASSSVPEADYEQYF
TRBV27	TRBJ2-4	TRBD1	NA	TGTGCCAGCAGTTTATCGACAGGGACCAAAAACATTCAGTACTTC	CASSLSTGTKNIQYF
TRBV11-1	TRBJ2-7	TRBD1	NA	TGTGCCAGCAGCTTAGCCCCGGGACAGGGGCGCGAGCAGTACTTC	CASSLAPGQGREQYF
TRBV27	TRBJ2-2	NA	NA	TGTGCCAGCAGTTTTTCCAGGGAAGGGACCGGGGAGCTGTTTTTT	CASSFSREGTGELFF
TRBV19	TRBJ2-1	NA	NA	TGTGCCAGTAGGCAAAGCGGAAGCTCCTACAATGAGCAGTTCTTC	CASRQSGSSYNEQFF
TRBV19	TRBJ2-7	NA	NA	TGTGCCAGTAGTCCCGGTACTCGGCCCTACGAGCAGTACTTC	CASSPGTRPYEQYF
TRBV9	TRBJ2-5	NA	NA	TGTGCCAGCAGCGGTTCCGGGACCCAAGAGACCCAGTACTTC	CASSGSGTQETQYF
TRBV9	TRBJ2-3	NA	NA	TGTGCCAGCAGCGGCGGAGCCCCCACAGATACGCAGTATTTT	CASSGGAPTDTQYF
TRBV25-1	TRBJ1-2	NA	NA	TGTGCCAGCAGTGAATGGGGACGGCCGTATGGCTACACCTTC	CASSEWGRPYGYTF
TRBV27	TRBJ2-7	NA	NA	TGTGCCAGCAGTTCCCCCCATAGGAGTTACGAGCAGTACTTC	CASSSPHRSYEQYF
TRBV14	TRBJ2-1	NA	NA	TGTGCCAGCAGCCCCAACCCCAGCTCCTACAATGAGCAGTTCTTC	CASSPNPSSYNEQFF
TRBV5-6	TRBJ2-7	TRBD1	NA	TGTGCCAGCAGCTCAGGGGGCGACAAGCAGTACTTC	CASSSGGDKQYF
TRBV6-6	TRBJ2-1	NA	NA	TGTGCCAGCAGTAAAAACCCGGGAGACAATGAGCAGTTCTTC	CASSKNPGDNEQFF
TRBV4-1	TRBJ1-2	TRBD1	NA	TGCGCCAGCAGCCCTGGGACAGTACGGGGCTACACCTTC	CASSPGTVRGYTF
TRBV25-1	TRBJ1-1	NA	NA	TGTGCCAGCAGTACTAGAATGGGGAACACTGAAGCTTTCTTT	CASSTRMGNTEAFF
TRBV14	TRBJ2-2	NA	NA	TGTGCCAGCAGCAGTACAAGCAACACCGGGGAGCTGTTTTTT	CASSSTSNTGELFF
TRBV5-6	TRBJ2-3	NA	NA	TGTGCCAGCAGCGGAGTGGCGGGGAGCACAGATACGCAGTATTTT	CASSGVAGSTDTQYF